A selection of T cell receptor beta chains follows, all from one sample in a study of T-cell memory formation after mild COVID-19. Each CDR3 protein gets one entry after TCRdb re-called the 5' RACE reads with MiXCR. Of roughly 410,000 distinct CDR3 sequences listed, 20% to 25% are singletons. Material: PBMCs or a T cell subset sorted from them (not recorded which). Receptors were obtained from an adult woman who had mild COVID-19 (a few samples of this study predate the infection). Cell type and time point are not known. Each CDR3 is given with its conserved first and last residue. D genes are given only for firm matches. Some rows mark clone size as missing; the rest say once, few, many or name a class of expanded clone.

size: -
V: TRBV12-3/TRBV12-4
D: -
J: TRBJ1-2
CDR3: CASSEAGVNYGYTF
DNA: TGTGCCAGCTCAGAGGCAGGGGTAAACTATGGCTACACCTTC

size: -
V: TRBV12-3/TRBV12-4
D: -
J: TRBJ1-2
CDR3: CASTSSRLHYGYTF
DNA: TGTGCCAGCACTTCCAGTAGGTTACACTATGGCTACACCTTC

size: -
V: TRBV6-5
D: -
J: TRBJ1-4
CDR3: CASRPGLNDPPPDEKLFF
DNA: TGTGCCAGCCGACCAGGACTGAACGACCCTCCACCGGATGAAAAACTGTTTTTT

size: -
V: TRBV12-3/TRBV12-4
D: -
J: TRBJ2-2
CDR3: CASSSGHYKNTGELFF
DNA: TGTGCCAGCAGTTCGGGACACTATAAGAACACCGGGGAGCTGTTTTTT

size: few
V: TRBV5-6
D: -
J: TRBJ2-5
CDR3: CASSSQANQETQYF
DNA: TGTGCCAGCAGCTCACAGGCAAACCAAGAGACCCAGTACTTC

size: -
V: TRBV7-3
D: TRBD2
J: TRBJ2-1
CDR3: CASGTSGVEQFF
DNA: TGTGCCAGCGGGACTAGCGGGGTCGAGCAGTTCTTC

size: -
V: TRBV12-3/TRBV12-4
D: -
J: TRBJ2-1
CDR3: CASSLSFLDNEQFF
DNA: TGTGCCAGCAGTTTGTCGTTTCTGGACAATGAGCAGTTCTTC

size: few
V: TRBV7-2
D: TRBD2
J: TRBJ2-3
CDR3: CASSLRGRTSGTDTQYF
DNA: TGTGCCAGCAGCTTAAGGGGGCGGACTAGCGGCACAGATACGCAGTATTTT

size: -
V: TRBV6-5
D: -
J: TRBJ2-7
CDR3: CATALRLTNYEQYF
DNA: TGTGCCACGGCCCTGCGGCTAACCAACTACGAGCAGTACTTC

size: few
V: TRBV12-3/TRBV12-4
D: -
J: TRBJ1-2
CDR3: CASSTGNYGYTF
DNA: TGTGCCAGCAGTACCGGGAACTATGGCTACACCTTC

size: -
V: TRBV7-8
D: -
J: TRBJ2-1
CDR3: CASSLAPVDNEQFF
DNA: TGTGCCAGCAGCTTAGCCCCAGTGGACAATGAGCAGTTCTTC

size: once
V: TRBV7-8
D: -
J: TRBJ2-3
CDR3: CASTGTVVRGTQYF
DNA: TGTGCCAGCACCGGGACCGTAGTGCGGGGTACGCAGTATTTT

size: few
V: TRBV7-9
D: TRBD1
J: TRBJ2-3
CDR3: CASSSGQAYTDTQYF
DNA: TGTGCCAGCAGCTCGGGACAGGCTTACACAGATACGCAGTATTTT

size: -
V: TRBV20-1
D: -
J: TRBJ2-7
CDR3: CSARDPPYEQYF
DNA: TGCAGTGCTAGAGATCCTCCTTACGAGCAGTACTTC

size: few
V: TRBV7-8
D: -
J: TRBJ2-5
CDR3: CASSSLAHQETQYF
DNA: TGTGCCAGCAGCTCCCTAGCGCACCAAGAGACCCAGTACTTC

size: few
V: TRBV2
D: -
J: TRBJ1-2
CDR3: CASTAWDYGYTF
DNA: TGTGCCAGCACGGCTTGGGACTATGGCTACACCTTC

size: few
V: TRBV25-1
D: TRBD2
J: TRBJ2-1
CDR3: CASSDSGLAGGSYNEQFF
DNA: TGTGCCAGCAGTGACTCCGGACTAGCGGGAGGCTCCTACAATGAGCAGTTCTTC

size: few
V: TRBV10-3
D: -
J: TRBJ2-3
CDR3: CAISQGPPPTDTQYF
DNA: TGTGCCATCAGTCAGGGGCCGCCTCCAACAGATACGCAGTATTTT

size: -
V: TRBV5-1
D: -
J: TRBJ1-1
CDR3: CASSLEGGATEAFF
DNA: TGCGCCAGCAGCTTGGAGGGGGGAGCCACTGAAGCTTTCTTT

size: -
V: TRBV7-9
D: -
J: TRBJ1-3
CDR3: CASSLAEGLSGNTIYF
DNA: TGTGCCAGCAGCTTAGCAGAGGGGTTATCCGGAAACACCATATATTTT

size: many
V: TRBV6-5
D: -
J: TRBJ2-1
CDR3: CASRKKGVNEQFF
DNA: TGTGCCAGCAGGAAGAAAGGGGTCAATGAGCAGTTCTTC

size: few
V: TRBV7-9
D: -
J: TRBJ2-1
CDR3: CASNLGGYNEQFF
DNA: TGTGCCAGCAATTTGGGGGGATACAATGAGCAGTTCTTC

size: many
V: TRBV11-2
D: -
J: TRBJ1-4
CDR3: CASSPGLNEKLFF
DNA: TGTGCCAGCAGCCCGGGACTTAATGAAAAACTGTTTTTT

size: -
V: TRBV20-1
D: -
J: TRBJ2-1
CDR3: CSARAIRQIYNEQFF
DNA: TGCAGTGCTAGGGCCATTCGACAGATTTACAATGAGCAGTTCTTC

size: few
V: TRBV5-1
D: -
J: TRBJ1-2
CDR3: CASSLGDTGNFGYTF
DNA: TGCGCCAGCAGCTTGGGGGACACAGGGAACTTCGGCTACACCTTC

size: -
V: TRBV10-3
D: TRBD2
J: TRBJ2-1
CDR3: CATGLAGGSNEQFF
DNA: TGTGCCACTGGACTAGCGGGAGGTAGTAATGAGCAGTTCTTC

size: -
V: TRBV6-5
D: TRBD1
J: TRBJ1-6
CDR3: CASSLVGQYSPLHF
DNA: TGTGCCAGCAGTCTAGTGGGACAGTATTCACCCCTCCACTTT

size: many
V: TRBV7-8
D: TRBD2
J: TRBJ2-1
CDR3: CASSLVSRPVASSGGFEFF
DNA: TGTGCCAGCAGCTTAGTATCCCGCCCCGTAGCGTCTTCGGGGGGTTTTGAGTTCTTC

size: -
V: TRBV7-3
D: -
J: TRBJ2-2
CDR3: CASSARHTGELFF
DNA: TGTGCCAGCAGCGCCAGACACACCGGGGAGCTGTTTTTT

size: -
V: TRBV13
D: -
J: TRBJ2-1
CDR3: CASSLGDYYNEQFF
DNA: TGTGCCAGCAGCTTAGGGGACTATTACAATGAGCAGTTCTTC

size: -
V: TRBV20-1
D: TRBD2
J: TRBJ2-1
CDR3: CSARVTSGESSYNEQFF
DNA: TGCAGTGCTAGAGTTACTAGCGGAGAAAGCTCCTACAATGAGCAGTTCTTC

size: -
V: TRBV4-1
D: -
J: TRBJ2-1
CDR3: CASSHPQGGGETYNEQFF
DNA: TGCGCCAGCAGCCACCCCCAAGGAGGCGGAGAAACCTACAATGAGCAGTTCTTC

size: once
V: TRBV7-2
D: TRBD1
J: TRBJ2-3
CDR3: CASSLIGTGSTDTQYF
DNA: TGTGCCAGCAGCTTAATCGGGACAGGGTCCACAGATACGCAGTATTTT